One and the same sample provided the 18 T cell receptor beta chains below, sequenced in a study of T-cell reconstitution after alpha-beta-depleted transplantation in children. Using unique molecular identifiers, the investigators prepared the TCRbeta library. TCRdb analysed the PCR reads with MiXCR anew, one entry per CDR3 protein. This table has some 500,000 distinct CDR3 sequences, around 19% appearing once. The sequencing here drew on PBMCs from the stem cell graft donor, taken from the stem cell graft. The receptor set was obtained from a human donor who donated a stem cell graft to a child with acute lymphoblastic leukemia.

This clonotype was detected a few times. V and J are TRBV27 and TRBJ1-5; D ambiguous. V lost 1 base and J lost 3, with 7 bases in between. Per the germline V gene, CDR1 is MNHEY and CDR2 is SMNVEV (reference sequence). The CDR3 sequence is 14 residues long. The CDR3 reads CASSLLGNNQPQHF. The CDR3 DNA follows: TGTGCCAGCAGTTTATTAGGGAACAATCAGCCCCAGCATTTT.

This clonotype appeared a few times. CDR3 amino acids: CASSPSVGGGGETQYF. The CDR3 coding sequence is TGTGCCAGCAGCCCCTCGGTGGGGGGCGGGGGAGAGACCCAGTACTTC. The rearrangement uses TRBV7-8 and TRBJ2-5; perhaps TRBD2 as D (7 bases). Per germline, CDR1 SGHVS and CDR2 FQNEAQ. Trimming stripped 5 bases from V and 4 bases from J, with 20 bases between. The CDR3 contains 16 residues.

The chain is built from TRBV27 and TRBJ1-1, with D possibly TRBD1 on 6 matching bases. CDR3 length: 14 amino acids. Germline V gene lookup returns CDR1 MNHEY and CDR2 SMNVEV (reference sequence). Deletions cut 6 bases from V and 1 base from J, with 12 bases between. CDR3 DNA sequence: TGTGCCAGCAGCCCTGGGACATGGAACACTGAAGCTTTCTTT. Protein sequence: CASSPGTWNTEAFF.

This clonotype was seen a handful of times. One junction end disagrees with the germline gene, perhaps due to a read error. The chain joins TRBV7-8 to TRBJ1-1; 9 bases map to TRBD1. From germline, CDR1 is SGHVS and CDR2 FQNEAQ. CDR3 length: 15 amino acids. CDR3 DNA sequence: TGTGCCAGCAGCTCGACAGGGGGGATGAACACTGAAGCTTTTTTT. This codes for CASSSTGGMNTEAFF. Variable domain in full (rest from reference TRBV7-8 and TRBJ1-1): GAGVSQSPRYKVAKRGQDVALRCDPISGHVSLFWYQQALGQGPEFLTYFQNEAQLDKSGLPSDRFFAERPEGSVSTLKIQRTQQEDSAVYLCASSSTGGMNTEAFFGQGTRLTVV.

This chain uses TRBV20-1 with TRBJ2-3; D perhaps matches TRBD2 (7 bases). In germline, CDR1 is DFQATT, CDR2 SNEGSKA (reference sequence). V gave up 3 bases and J gave up 3 bases, with 25 bases separating them. The CDR3 contains 18 residues. This CDR3 is CSARQGMASGELTDTQYF. CDR3 DNA: TGCAGTGCTAGGCAGGGGATGGCTAGCGGCGAATTGACAGATACGCAGTATTTT.

The V gene is TRBV18, the J gene TRBJ2-6, with D possibly TRBD1 on 6 matching bases. V lost 3 bases and J lost 0, with 21 bases in between. There are 20 residues in the CDR3. The germline CDR1 and CDR2 sequences are KGHSH and LQKENI. CDR3 bases: TGTGCCAGCTCACCTTCCTCGACAGGAAGTCTAACCTCTGGGGCCAACGTCCTGACTTTC. It translates to CASSPSSTGSLTSGANVLTF.

This clonotype was observed a few times. The rearrangement uses TRBV12-3 or TRBV12-4 and TRBJ1-5; 7 bases line up with TRBD1. The CDR3 is 15 residues long. V dropped 6 bases and J dropped 4; count of bases not matched to a gene: 9. This CDR3 reads CASRHDRVNNQPQHF. The DNA of the CDR3 is TGTGCCAGCAGACATGACAGGGTCAATAATCAGCCCCAGCATTTT.

J is TRBJ1-1 and V is TRBV18; D is perhaps TRBD1 (6 bases). V gave up 3 bases and J gave up 8 bases, with 13 bases separating them. The CDR3 runs 13 residues. Germline-derived CDR1 and CDR2 are KGHSH and LQKENI. CDR3 sequence (DNA): TGTGCCAGCTCACCGGCAGGGGTGTCGGAAGCTTTCTTT. Protein: CASSPAGVSEAFF.

In its sample, this clonotype was seen a few times. V is TRBV4-1 and J is TRBJ2-1; 7 bases align to TRBD2. CDR1 is MGHRA, CDR2 YSYEKL, per germline. CDR3 length: 13 residues. With 4 bases clipped from V and 5 bases from J, the junction kept 2 bases outside the gene matches. This CDR3 is CASSRGLDNEQFF. Written as DNA, the CDR3 is TGCGCCAGCAGCCGAGGACTAGACAATGAGCAGTTCTTC.

This clonotype was picked up many times. V is TRBV27 and J is TRBJ1-5, with TRBD1 as a possible D gene (6 bases). Trimming removed 4 bases from V and 4 bases from J, with 11 bases in between. The CDR3 has 14 residues. Germline values: CDR1 MNHEY, CDR2 SMNVEV (reference sequence). The chain's CDR3 is CASSWNRENQPQHF. CDR3 coding DNA: TGTGCCAGCAGTTGGAACAGGGAAAATCAGCCCCAGCATTTT.

This sequence joins TRBV20-1 and TRBJ2-7; 8 positions agree with TRBD2. Germline V CDR1 and CDR2: DFQATT, SNEGSKA (reference sequence). V shed 0 bases, J shed 4 bases, and the junction held 5 bases outside the gene matches. The CDR3 covers 14 residues. The CDR3 is CSARESGGAYEQYF. Written as DNA, the CDR3 is TGCAGTGCTAGAGAAAGCGGGGGAGCGTACGAGCAGTACTTC.

This clonotype turned up a few times. This rearrangement joins TRBV10-3 to TRBJ1-1; no clear D gene. This CDR3 comprises 17 residues. Germline CDR1 is ENHRY and CDR2 is SYGVKD. V dropped 1 base and J dropped 1 base, with 16 bases sitting between them. The CDR3 is CAISELGKAQGNTEAFF. DNA for the CDR3: TGTGCCATCAGTGAGTTAGGCAAGGCCCAAGGGAACACTGAAGCTTTCTTT.

This clonotype was observed a handful of times. The chain has TRBV18 and TRBJ2-1; D is tentatively TRBD1 or TRBD2 (5 bases each). CDR1 KGHSH and CDR2 LQKENI come from the germline V gene. Trimming cost V 0 bases and J 10 bases, with 10 bases left between them. The CDR3 has 13 amino acids. This CDR3 reads CASSPPSRDEQFF. The CDR3 DNA sequence: TGTGCCAGCTCACCACCTTCGAGGGACGAGCAGTTCTTC. Full variable domain (rest looked up from reference TRBV18 and TRBJ2-1): NAGVMQNPRHLVRRRGQEARLRCSPMKGHSHVYWYRQLPEEGLKFMVYLQKENIIDESGMPKERFSAEFPKEGPSILRIQQVVRGDSAAYFCASSPPSRDEQFFGPGTRLTVL.

The chain employs TRBV7-2 and TRBJ2-3; D possibly corresponds to TRBD2 (6 bases). This CDR3 contains 13 residues. The germline CDR1 and CDR2 sequences are SGHTA and FQGNSA. The V and J ends lost 5 bases and 5 bases respectively, with 11 bases between them. CDR3 sequence reads: CASSQMRGDTQYF. The CDR3 DNA sequence: TGTGCCAGCAGCCAAATGCGGGGAGATACGCAGTATTTT.

This clonotype was seen a few times. CDR3 in amino acids: CASSVALAAPNEQFF. The CDR3 bases are TGTGCCAGCAGCGTAGCGCTAGCGGCCCCTAATGAGCAGTTCTTC. This chain joins TRBV9 and TRBJ2-1, with TRBD2 identical over 7 bases. The CDR3 contains 15 residues. The V gene end was trimmed by 0 bases and the J gene end by 7 bases; junction bases not matched to a gene: 7. Germline CDR1 reads SGDLS; CDR2 reads YYNGEE.

This clonotype was seen more than once but under ten times. The rearrangement links TRBV29-1 to TRBJ2-7; 9 bases are a match to TRBD1. Trimming removed 4 bases from V and 2 bases from J; junction bases left unmatched: 3. Germline values: CDR1 SQVTM, CDR2 ANQGSEA. This CDR3 region has 13 residues. The DNA for the CDR3 is TGCAGCGTTGGGACAGGGGTCACCTACGAGCAGTACTTC. Translation gives CSVGTGVTYEQYF.

This clonotype was seen only a few times. This rearrangement joins TRBV20-1 to TRBJ2-7; possibly TRBD2 for D (5 bases). CDR3 length equals 13 residues. Germline V lookup: CDR1 DFQATT, CDR2 SNEGSKA (reference sequence). The V and J ends lost 3 bases and 7 bases respectively, with 16 bases between them. CDR3 coding DNA: TGCAGTGCTAGGACTATTACGCTGGGGGAGCAGTACTTC. Protein sequence: CSARTITLGEQYF.

A word on this clonotype: A junction boundary mismatches the germline segment, possibly from a read error. The V and J genes are TRBV4-1 and TRBJ1-2, with D unresolved. Germline loops: CDR1 MGHRA, CDR2 YSYEKL. CDR3 length: 13 residues. The CDR3 DNA reads as TGCGCCACCAGCCAACTGGGCGGCTATGGCTACACCTTC. Residues: CATSQLGGYGYTF.